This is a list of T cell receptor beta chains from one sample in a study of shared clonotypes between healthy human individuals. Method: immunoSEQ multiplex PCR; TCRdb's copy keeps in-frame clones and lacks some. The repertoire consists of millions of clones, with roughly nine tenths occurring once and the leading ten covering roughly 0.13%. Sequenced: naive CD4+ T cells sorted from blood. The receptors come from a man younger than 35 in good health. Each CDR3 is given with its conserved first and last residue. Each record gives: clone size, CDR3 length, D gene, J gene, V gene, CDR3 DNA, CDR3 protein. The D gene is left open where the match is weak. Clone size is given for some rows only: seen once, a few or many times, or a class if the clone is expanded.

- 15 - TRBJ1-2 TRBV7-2 TGTGCCAGCAGCTTAGGGGCTGTCCAGACGGATGGCTACACCTTC CASSLGAVQTDGYTF
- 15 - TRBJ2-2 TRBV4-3 TGCGCCAGCAGCCAAGTGGGACATGGAGCCGGGGAGCTGTTTTTT CASSQVGHGAGELFF
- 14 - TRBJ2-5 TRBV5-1 TGCGCCAGCAGCTTAATGCGGGCCCAAGAGACCCAGTACTTC CASSLMRAQETQYF
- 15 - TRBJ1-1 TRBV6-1 TGTGCCAGCAGTGAATTAGGGGGTTTCAACACTGAAGCTTTCTTT CASSELGGFNTEAFF
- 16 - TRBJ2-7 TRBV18 TGTGCCAGCTCACCAGTCTCCCGGTCCCCATCCTACGAGCAGTACTTC CASSPVSRSPSYEQYF
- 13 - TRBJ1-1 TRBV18 TGTGCCAGCTCACCACCTCCAGGCACTGAAGCTTTCTTT CASSPPPGTEAFF
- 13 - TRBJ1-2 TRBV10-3 TGTGCCATCAGTCCGGACAGAAACTATGGCTACACCTTC CAISPDRNYGYTF
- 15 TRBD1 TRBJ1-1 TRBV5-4 TGTGCCAGCAGCCCTAGGACAGGGGGCACGACTGAAGCTTTCTTT CASSPRTGGTTEAFF
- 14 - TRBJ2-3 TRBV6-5 TGTGCCAGCAGTCCCGGACAGTTCACAGATACGCAGTATTTT CASSPGQFTDTQYF
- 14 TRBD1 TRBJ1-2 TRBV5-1 TGCGCCAGCAGCAATCCCCAAAACAGGGGTGGCTACACCTTC CASSNPQNRGGYTF
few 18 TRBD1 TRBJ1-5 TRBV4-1 TGCGCCAGCAGCCAAAGGACAGGGCAGGTCGGCTTAAATCAGCCCCAGCATTTT CASSQRTGQVGLNQPQHF
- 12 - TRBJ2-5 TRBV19 TGTGCCAGTAGCCAGGGGCAACAGACCCAGTACTTC CASSQGQQTQYF
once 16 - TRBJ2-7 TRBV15 TGTGCCACCAGCAGAGACTTGGGTCTAGCTGGCTACGAGCAGTACTTC CATSRDLGLAGYEQYF
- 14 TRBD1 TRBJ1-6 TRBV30 TGTGCCTGGAGTGCGGACAGGCTTTATTCACCCCTCCACTTT CAWSADRLYSPLHF
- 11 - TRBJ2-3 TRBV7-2 TGTGCCAGCAGCTTATCGGTTACGCAGTATTTT CASSLSVTQYF
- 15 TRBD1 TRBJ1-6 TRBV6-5 TGTGCCAGCAGTAATCAGGGACAGCCGAATTCACCCCTCCACTTT CASSNQGQPNSPLHF
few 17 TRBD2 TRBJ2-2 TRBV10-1 TGCGCCAGCAGTCCCATAAGCGGGGGGGCGAACACCGGGGAGCTGTTTTTT CASSPISGGANTGELFF
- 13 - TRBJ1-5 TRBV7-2 TGTGCCAGCAGCTTAGGAGGTACTCAGCCCCAGCATTTT CASSLGGTQPQHF
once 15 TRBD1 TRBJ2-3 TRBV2 TGTGCCAGCAGGGACAGGGGTTGGGGCACAGATACGCAGTATTTT CASRDRGWGTDTQYF
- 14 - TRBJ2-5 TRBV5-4 TGTGCCAGCAGCTCGCAGGGGTCTCAAGAGACCCAGTACTTC CASSSQGSQETQYF
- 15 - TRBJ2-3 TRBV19 TGTGCCAGTAATTCGGGGGGCGCTAGCACAGATACGCAGTATTTT CASNSGGASTDTQYF
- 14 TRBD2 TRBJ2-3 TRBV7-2 TGTGCCAGCAGCGCGCAGCGGGGGAGGGATACGCAGTATTTT CASSAQRGRDTQYF
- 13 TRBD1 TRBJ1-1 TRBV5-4 TGTGCCAGCAGCTTGGCGGGACAGGGGTTAGCTTTCTTT CASSLAGQGLAFF
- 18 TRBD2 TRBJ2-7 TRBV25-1 TGTGCCAGCAGCCTCACCGGGACTAGCGGGGGAGCAGCGTACGAGCAGTACTTC CASSLTGTSGGAAYEQYF
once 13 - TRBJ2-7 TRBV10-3 TGTGCCCTCCGGGGGCGGGAGTACGACGAGCAGTACTTC CALRGREYDEQYF
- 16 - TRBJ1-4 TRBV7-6 TGTGCCAGCAGCTCCAGACAGTACGCAACTAATGAAAAACTGTTTTTT CASSSRQYATNEKLFF
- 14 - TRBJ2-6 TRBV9 TGTGCCAGCAGCATTAGCGGAGGGGCCAACGTCCTGACTTTC CASSISGGANVLTF
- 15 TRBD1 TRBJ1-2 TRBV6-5 TGTGCCAGCAGAAAAGGGACAGGGTCGAACTATGGCTACACCTTC CASRKGTGSNYGYTF
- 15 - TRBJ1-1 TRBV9 TGTGCCAGCAGCGCCCTAGACAAGATGAACACTGAAGCTTTCTTT CASSALDKMNTEAFF
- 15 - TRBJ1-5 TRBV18 TGTGCCAGCTCACCACCCGGGACCCGGTTGCAGCCCCAGCATTTT CASSPPGTRLQPQHF
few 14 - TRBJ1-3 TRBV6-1 TGTGCCAGCAGCAGACAATTCTCTGGAAACACCATATATTTT CASSRQFSGNTIYF
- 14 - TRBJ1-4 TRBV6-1 TGTGCCAGCAGTGAACCCCCTACTAATGAAAAACTGTTTTTT CASSEPPTNEKLFF
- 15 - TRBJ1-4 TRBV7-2 TGTGCCAGCAGCTCGTACAGGGTCAGTAATGAAAAACTGTTTTTT CASSSYRVSNEKLFF
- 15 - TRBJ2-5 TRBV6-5 TGTGCCAGCAAGGACTCCAGCGGTTCTGGAGAGACCCAGTACTTC CASKDSSGSGETQYF
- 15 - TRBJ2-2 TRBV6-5 TGTGCCAGCAGGACCGGGACCAAACACACCGGGGAGCTGTTTTTT CASRTGTKHTGELFF
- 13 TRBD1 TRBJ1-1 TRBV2 TGTGCCAGCAGCGACAGGGCGAACACTGAAGCTTTCTTT CASSDRANTEAFF
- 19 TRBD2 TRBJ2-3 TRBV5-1 TGCGCCAGCAGCACCGGGACTAGCGGGTCCACTACTAGCACAGATACGCAGTATTTT CASSTGTSGSTTSTDTQYF
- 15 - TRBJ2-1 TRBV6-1 TGTGCCAGCAGCGCTTTCCAAGCCGGTTTGAATGAGCAGTTCTTC CASSAFQAGLNEQFF
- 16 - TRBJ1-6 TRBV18 TGTGCCAGCTCTACTTCAGGGCTCGGGGCGAATTCACCCCTCCACTTT CASSTSGLGANSPLHF
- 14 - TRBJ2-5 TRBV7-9 TGTGCCTGCAACCGGGACCGCAAAGGGGAGACCCAGTACTTC CACNRDRKGETQYF
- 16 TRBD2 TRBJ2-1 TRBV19 TGTGCCAGTAGTACCAAAGCGGGAGGGCCTGGGAATGAGCAGTTCTTC CASSTKAGGPGNEQFF
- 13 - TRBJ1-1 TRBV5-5 TGTGCCAGCACCGGAACTGGGTATGGAGAAGCTTTCTTT CASTGTGYGEAFF
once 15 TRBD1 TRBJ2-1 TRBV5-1 TGCGCCAGCAGCTTGGCCGGGACAGAATACAATGAGCAGTTCTTC CASSLAGTEYNEQFF
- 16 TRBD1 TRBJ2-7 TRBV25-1 TGTGCCAGCAGTGAATATGGGGACAGAAGTACCTACGAGCAGTACTTC CASSEYGDRSTYEQYF
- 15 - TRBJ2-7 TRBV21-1 TGTGCCAGCAGCAAAATGGCAGGGACTTCCTACGAGCAGTACTTC CASSKMAGTSYEQYF
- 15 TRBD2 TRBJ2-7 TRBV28 TGTGCCAGCAGTTTACCCAGTAGCGGGGGCAACGAGCAGTACTTC CASSLPSSGGNEQYF
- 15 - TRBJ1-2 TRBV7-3 TGTGCCAGCAGCCCGAAGTCGGACTTTTTATATGGCTACACCTTC CASSPKSDFLYGYTF
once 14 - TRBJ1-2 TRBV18 TGTGCCAGCTCACCAATCCCAGGAGACTATGGCTACACCTTC CASSPIPGDYGYTF
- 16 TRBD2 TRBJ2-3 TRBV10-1 TGCGCCAGCAGCCTCGGACTAGCGGGAGGCACAGATACGCAGTATTTT CASSLGLAGGTDTQYF
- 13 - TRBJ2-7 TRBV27 TGTGCCAGCAGTTTATACGCCACCTACGAGCAGTACTTC CASSLYATYEQYF
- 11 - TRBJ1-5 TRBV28 TGTGCCAGCAGTACGATCACAGGGCTGCATTTT CASSTITGLHF
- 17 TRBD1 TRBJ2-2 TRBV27 TGTGCCAGCAGATACGTCCGGGACAGGGGGCTCACCGGGGAGCTGTTTTTT CASRYVRDRGLTGELFF
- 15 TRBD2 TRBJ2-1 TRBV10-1 TGCGCCAGCAGTAAGAGGACTAGCAGCTACAATGAGCAGTTCTTC CASSKRTSSYNEQFF
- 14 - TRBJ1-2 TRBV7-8 TGTGCCAGCAGCCACCGGCTCCCCAACTATGGCTACACCTTC CASSHRLPNYGYTF